Listed below are T cell receptor beta chains from one sample, sequenced in a study of tissue T cells after allogeneic stem cell transplantation. The protocol was immunoSEQ multiplex PCR, while the TCRdb copy is restricted to in-frame clones and leaves out a portion. The data contain 950 to 1,500 clones, approximately 63% of them singletons. Material: skin, obtained at autopsy. The receptors were gathered from a male patient at least 60 years old with steroid-refractory graft-versus-host disease after an allogeneic stem cell transplant. These T cells may partly come from the graft donor. Both conserved end residues are part of each CDR3. The D gene is left open where the match is weak. Expanded clones get a size class; other rows say once, few or many, or leave the size out.

j_call v_call clone_size cdr3_length d_call cdr3_nt cdr3_aa
TRBJ2-4 TRBV7-2 NA 14 NA TGTGCCAGCAGCTTAGAGGGGACACGAGGCATTCAGTACTTC CASSLEGTRGIQYF
TRBJ1-2 TRBV6-5 NA 15 NA TGTGCCAGCAGGGGGGATAGGGCCAGTAACTATGGCTACACCTTC CASRGDRASNYGYTF
TRBJ2-7 TRBV7-8 NA 13 NA TGTGCCAGCAGCTCCCGTAGCTCCTACGAGCAGTACTTC CASSSRSSYEQYF
TRBJ2-5 TRBV11-2 few 12 NA TGTGCCAGCAGCTTAGAGTCCGAGACCCAGTACTTC CASSLESETQYF
TRBJ2-7 TRBV6-5 NA 16 NA TGTGCCAGCAGTTACTCGTATCTCGTCAGTACCGACGAGCAGTACTTC CASSYSYLVSTDEQYF
TRBJ2-1 TRBV11-2 NA 14 NA TGTGCCAGCAGCTTTAACGTGTACTTAGGTGAGCAGTTCTTC CASSFNVYLGEQFF
TRBJ2-1 TRBV6-5 NA 16 TRBD2 TGTGCCAGCAGTTACTCCTCAGCGGGGGGTCCAAATGAGCAGTTCTTC CASSYSSAGGPNEQFF
TRBJ1-6 TRBV19 NA 13 NA TGTGCCAGTAGTGTCGGGTGGGATTCACCCCTCCACTTT CASSVGWDSPLHF
TRBJ1-4 TRBV7-9 NA 16 NA TGTGCCAGCAGCCTGACAGGTCCCACAACTAATGAAAAACTGTTTTTT CASSLTGPTTNEKLFF
TRBJ1-2 TRBV6-6 NA 14 NA TGTGCCAGCAGCGACTCCTTGAGGGGCTATGGCTACACCTTC CASSDSLRGYGYTF
TRBJ2-2 TRBV12-3/TRBV12-4 NA 13 NA TGTGCCAGCAGTTTAATGGGTACCGGGGAGCTGTTTTTT CASSLMGTGELFF
TRBJ2-5 TRBV7-3 NA 16 NA TGTGCCAGCAGCTTGGGGGCTGGGGGCTCTGAAGAGACCCAGTACTTC CASSLGAGGSEETQYF
TRBJ2-7 TRBV19 NA 15 NA TGTGCCAGTAGTGCCACCCGGGACTTCTCCAACGAGCAGTACTTC CASSATRDFSNEQYF
TRBJ1-1 TRBV18 NA 17 NA TGTGCCAGCTCACCACCTTCGGCAGGGTACCTTAACACTGAAGCTTTCTTT CASSPPSAGYLNTEAFF
TRBJ2-6 TRBV18 NA 13 NA TGTGCCAGCTCATACTCTGGGGCCAACGTCCTGACTTTC CASSYSGANVLTF
TRBJ2-7 TRBV11-1 NA 14 NA TGTGCCAGCAGCTTAGACAGGGTCATCTACGAGCAGTACTTC CASSLDRVIYEQYF
TRBJ1-2 TRBV27 NA 14 TRBD1 TGTGCCAGCAGTTTTGGGGACAGGAACTATGGCTACACCTTC CASSFGDRNYGYTF
TRBJ2-1 TRBV27 large 12 NA TGTGCCGTCTCCCGGAACTACAATGAGCAGTTCTTC CAVSRNYNEQFF
TRBJ2-3 TRBV2 NA 15 NA TGTGCCAGCAGTGCGGGGACTGCTAGCACAGATACGCAGTATTTT CASSAGTASTDTQYF
TRBJ2-1 TRBV7-2 NA 15 NA TGTGCCAGCAGCTTATTGCAGCTCTCCTACAATGAGCAGTTCTTC CASSLLQLSYNEQFF